These 10 T cell receptor beta chains share one sample of origin, sequenced in a study of CD8 T cells in Susac syndrome. Reverse transcription of about 0.45 to 1 ug RNA was performed with random hexamers. Via MiXCR, TCRdb re-called the immunoSEQ multiplex PCR reads, giving one row per CDR3 protein. The table includes 100,000 to 110,000 distinct CDR3 sequences, 95% detected once. Sequencing used CD8+ T cells from PBMCs. The receptors shown here come from a human donor with Susac syndrome.

The chain joins TRBV18 to TRBJ2-7, with TRBD2 identical over 12 bases. Losses at the gene ends were 2 bases for V and 6 bases for J; bases not matched to a gene: 5. This CDR3 region has 15 residues. Germline lookup yields CDR1 KGHSH and CDR2 LQKENI. This chain's CDR3 is CASSPGLAGHGEQYF. The CDR3 DNA is TGTGCCAGCTCACCAGGACTAGCGGGACATGGCGAGCAGTACTTC.

V and J are TRBV25-1 and TRBJ2-7; possibly TRBD1 for D (5 bases). The CDR3 sequence is 14 residues long. Germline values: CDR1 MGHDK, CDR2 SYGVNS. V gave up 6 bases and J gave up 2 bases, with 14 bases separating them. The CDR3 loop is CASSNRIRPYEQYF. CDR3 in DNA: TGTGCCAGCAGCAACAGGATTAGACCCTACGAGCAGTACTTC.

This rearrangement joins TRBV3-1 to TRBJ2-7; D unresolved. Germline CDR1 and CDR2: LGHDT and YNNKEL (reference sequence). V lost 0 bases to trimming and J lost 0 bases, with 12 bases between them. The CDR3 length is 16 residues. CDR3 nucleotides: TGTGCCAGCAGCCAAGAGGGCGGCCGGAGCTCCTACGAGCAGTACTTC. Translated, it gives CASSQEGGRSSYEQYF.

The chain has TRBV3-1 and TRBJ2-1; 7 bases match TRBD1. The trim removed 8 bases at V and 7 bases at J, leaving 11 bases unmatched. Germline loops: CDR1 LGHDT, CDR2 YNNKEL (reference sequence). This CDR3 is built from 14 residues. CDR3 sequence: CASGRTGDKNEQFF. CDR3 DNA sequence: TGTGCCAGCGGAAGGACAGGAGACAAGAATGAGCAGTTCTTC.

This chain joins TRBV7-2 and TRBJ1-5; D call uncertain. V lost 2 bases and J 1 base, leaving 6 bases between the germline ends. This CDR3 is 14 amino acids long. CDR1 and CDR2 from the germline V gene are SGHTA and FQGNSA. CDR3 sequence (DNA): TGTGCCAGCAGCTTAAGTCAAAGCAATCAGCCCCAGCATTTT. Encoded protein: CASSLSQSNQPQHF.

This clonotype has more than one count but fewer than ten. The chain is built from TRBV13 and TRBJ2-1; D is ambiguous. The CDR3 has 16 residues. Trimming took 4 bases from V and 0 from J, leaving 13 bases between them. CDR1 is PRHDT and CDR2 is FYEKMQ in the germline V gene (reference sequence). As DNA, the CDR3 is TGTGCCAGCAGCTCCCGCCCAGGTAGCTCCTACAATGAGCAGTTCTTC. It specifies CASSSRPGSSYNEQFF.

V usage is TRBV29-1 and J usage is TRBJ2-7; no reliable D call. CDR1 and CDR2 (germline): SQVTM, ANQGSEA. The CDR3 covers 15 residues. Trimming pared 3 bases from V and 2 bases from J, leaving 17 bases between. The CDR3 region has the DNA TGCAGCGTTGAGGACGATGGGGAAGGTGCCTACGAGCAGTACTTC. Protein: CSVEDDGEGAYEQYF.

The rearrangement uses TRBV19 and TRBJ2-7; 11 bases are a match to TRBD2. The CDR3 length is 14 residues. The germline V gene has CDR1 LNHDA and CDR2 SQIVND (reference sequence). Trimming at V came to 5 bases and at J to 0 bases, leaving 0 bases not matched to a gene. The chain's CDR3 is CASSGTSGSYEQYF. CDR3 bases: TGTGCCAGTAGTGGGACTAGCGGCTCCTACGAGCAGTACTTC.

The gene calls are TRBV28 and TRBJ1-5; 10 bases align to TRBD1. V lost 6 bases, J lost 2 bases, and 7 bases stayed unmatched. Germline V CDR1 and CDR2: MDHEN, SYDVKM. The CDR3 is made up of 16 amino acids. In nucleotides, the CDR3 is TGTGCCAGCAGCCCCCGGACAGGGGGTGGCAATCAGCCCCAGCATTTT. It encodes CASSPRTGGGNQPQHF.

The V and J genes are TRBV19 and TRBJ1-6; possible D gene TRBD1, 6 bases. V was clipped by 7 bases and J by 6 bases, with 13 bases between them. Germline V gives CDR1 LNHDA, CDR2 SQIVND (reference sequence). This CDR3 has 14 amino acids. CDR3 protein: CASTTGQINSPLHF. In DNA, the CDR3 is TGTGCCAGTACCACCGGACAGATTAATTCACCCCTCCACTTT.